This TCR beta chain is drawn from a study of sequential checkpoint blockade in melanoma. Study background: First-line arms were nivolumab then ipilimumab, or the reverse, randomized 1:1.

Trimming removed 0 bases at V and 2 bases at J, with 12 bases between. Germline values: CDR1 SGHRS, CDR2 YFSETQ. The CDR3 has 15 residues. Documented treatment: randomized to nivolumab then ipilimumab (arm A) or the reverse (arm B). Patients had received no earlier DNA-damaging chemotherapy. Sequenced by immunoSEQ multiplex PCR; TCRdb stores in-frame clones only, minus some. Found here are 450 to 500 clones, roughly 27% of them singletons; the top ten hold about 6.8%. The TCR sequence derives from a human donor with melanoma. The chain links TRBV5-1 to TRBJ2-7; possible D gene TRBD1, 6 bases. This specimen was tumor tissue (inferred from file names), taken from a patient given nivolumab and ipilimumab in sequence. This CDR3 reads CASSLGTVEAYEQYF. The DNA for the CDR3 is TGCGCCAGCAGCTTGGGGACAGTCGAAGCCTACGAGCAGTACTTC.